This entry features one TCR beta chain sequence. This record comes from a study of blood T cell repertoires in COVID-19. Germline V gene lookup returns CDR1 SGHTA and CDR2 FQGNSA. Trimming cost V 5 bases and J 7 bases; bases outside gene matches: 18. This CDR3 region has 18 residues. The table came from immunoSEQ multiplex PCR; TCRdb's copy has only in-frame clones and leaves some out. This table has over 90,000 clones, around 92% appearing once. This chain connects TRBV7-2 to TRBJ2-2; 8 bases line up with TRBD2. The sequencing input was peripheral blood. The receptor comes from a man aged 18 to 29 with acute or convalescent COVID-19. CDR3 sequence (DNA): TGTGCCAGCAGCCCAAGGTGGGTAGCGGGGTTTAAGGTCGGGGAGCTGTTTTTT. This codes for CASSPRWVAGFKVGELFF. The complete variable domain, with remaining parts taken from reference TRBV7-2 and TRBJ2-2, reads GAGVSQSPSNKVTEKGKDVELRCDPISGHTALYWYRQSLGQGLEFLIYFQGNSAPDKSGLPSDRFSAERTGGSVSTLTIQRTQQEDSAVYLCASSPRWVAGFKVGELFFGEGSRLTVL.